This T cell receptor beta chain stems from a study of control samples from healthy donors and cancer patients. TCRdb keeps only in-frame clones here, not all; method: immunoSEQ multiplex PCR. The table includes about 120,000 clones, more than 70% detected once. After removal of 2 bases from V and 2 bases from J, the junction contained 3 bases not matched to a gene. The CDR3 extends over 15 amino acids. Germline values: CDR1 LNHDA, CDR2 SQIVND (reference sequence). The sequence was collected from a woman aged 70-85 years in good health. The gene calls are TRBV19 and TRBJ2-3, with 8 bases identical to TRBD2. Specimen: blood. This CDR3 reads CASSIQRGNTDTQYF. In DNA, the CDR3 is TGTGCCAGTAGTATACAGCGGGGGAACACAGATACGCAGTATTTT.